This passage covers 27 T cell receptor beta chains from one sample sequenced in a study of graft-versus-host responses after intestinal transplantation. Libraries were prepared by immunoSEQ multiplex PCR; TCRdb keeps only in-frame clonotypes and omits some of them. The sample consists of over 8,500 clones, 90% to 95% of them appearing once. Sequencing used bone marrow, obtained around 520 days after intestinal transplantation. Every receptor here comes from a human patient who received an intestinal transplant, so some T cells may come from the graft donor.

The V and J genes are TRBV7-2 and TRBJ2-4, with 7 bases lining up with TRBD2. J was trimmed by 1 base and V by 2 bases; bases with no gene match: 2. Looked up from germline, CDR1 is SGHTA and CDR2 is FQGNSA. The CDR3 loop spans 15 amino acids. The CDR3 DNA reads as TGTGCCAGCAGCTTAATGGGAGGGGCCAAAAACATTCAGTACTTC. Amino acid sequence: CASSLMGGAKNIQYF.

CDR3 nucleotides: TGTGCCAGCAGTCCGAGTTCCTCCTACGAGCAGTACTTC. It is translated as CASSPSSSYEQYF. The J gene is TRBJ2-7, the V gene TRBV28; D not resolved. The length of the CDR3 is 13 residues. V was clipped by 5 bases and J by 0 bases, with 8 bases between them. Germline V gives CDR1 MDHEN, CDR2 SYDVKM.

J is TRBJ1-5 and V is TRBV28, with 7 bases lining up with TRBD1. V shed 5 bases, J shed 6 bases, and the junction held 10 bases outside the gene matches. The length of the CDR3 is 15 residues. Germline lookup yields CDR1 MDHEN and CDR2 SYDVKM. CDR3 sequence: CASSRRGGDSQPQHF. For the CDR3, the DNA is TGTGCCAGCAGTCGCCGGGGAGGGGACAGTCAGCCCCAGCATTTT.

J is TRBJ2-5 and V is TRBV18; 8 bases match TRBD1. The CDR3 runs to 17 residues. The trim removed 3 bases at V and 2 bases at J, leaving 11 bases unmatched. CDR1 is KGHSH and CDR2 is LQKENI in the germline V gene. The CDR3 spells CASSPKLGQGKQETQYF. CDR3 nucleotides: TGTGCCAGCTCACCGAAATTAGGACAGGGTAAACAAGAGACCCAGTACTTC.

J is TRBJ2-2 and V is TRBV9; no definite D call. V lost 3 bases and J lost 5, with 8 bases in between. This CDR3 region has 13 residues. Germline V lookup: CDR1 SGDLS, CDR2 YYNGEE. CDR3 residues: CASSAPLTGELFF. The CDR3 DNA sequence: TGTGCCAGCAGCGCCCCCCTGACCGGGGAGCTGTTTTTT.

This clone was recorded once. The rearrangement joins TRBV4-1 to TRBJ1-2; 11 bases agree with TRBD1. Germline values: CDR1 MGHRA, CDR2 YSYEKL. The CDR3 covers 15 residues. J gave up 4 bases and V 3 bases, and 4 bases lay outside the gene matches. The CDR3 DNA follows: TGCGCCAGCAGCCAGACCGGGACAGGGGGCTATGGCTACACCTTC. This sequence encodes CASSQTGTGGYGYTF.

The chain joins TRBV6-5 to TRBJ2-2; D is unclear. The V gene lost 7 bases and the J gene lost 7 bases, with 16 bases spanning the gap. This CDR3 region has 14 residues. Germline V gives CDR1 MNHEY, CDR2 SVGAGI. The CDR3 spells CASKRSHGDGELFF. In DNA form, the CDR3 reads TGTGCCAGCAAAAGGTCCCATGGGGACGGGGAGCTGTTTTTT.

The V gene is TRBV9, the J gene TRBJ2-1, with D possibly called TRBD1 or TRBD2 (6 bases each). Germline CDR1 SGDLS, CDR2 YYNGEE. The CDR3 consists of 16 residues. V was clipped by 0 bases and J by 4 bases, with 14 bases between them. DNA of the CDR3: TGTGCCAGCAGCGTAGGATGGGGCGGGACATACAATGAGCAGTTCTTC. It specifies CASSVGWGGTYNEQFF.

The V call is TRBV28, the J call TRBJ1-1; no clear D gene. From germline, CDR1 is MDHEN and CDR2 SYDVKM. Trimming removed 5 bases from V and 5 bases from J, with 12 bases in between. The CDR3 is 13 residues long. CDR3 loop: CASSLTGGTEAFF. CDR3 DNA: TGTGCCAGCAGTCTTACTGGTGGAACTGAAGCTTTCTTT.

The gene calls are TRBV15 and TRBJ1-2; 10 bases match TRBD1. The V gene's germline CDR1 is LNHNV and CDR2 YYDKDF (reference sequence). The CDR3 consists of 13 residues. V trimming: 9 bases; J trimming: 6 bases; junction bases outside the gene matches: 7. CDR3 coding DNA: TGTGCCACGGGACAGGGGATGGCAAATGGCTACACCTTC. Translation gives CATGQGMANGYTF.

The rearrangement links TRBV19 to TRBJ2-7; no firm D call. The CDR3 loop spans 12 amino acids. Trimming left V 4 bases short and J 2 bases short, with 6 bases between. Germline assignment: CDR1 LNHDA and CDR2 SQIVND (reference sequence). Here the CDR3 reads CASSNSPYEQYF. In DNA form, the CDR3 reads TGTGCCAGTAGTAATTCGCCCTACGAGCAGTACTTC.

J is TRBJ2-4 and V is TRBV9; TRBD1 aligns across 9 bases. The CDR3 covers 17 residues. V dropped 4 bases and J dropped 2; count of bases not matched to a gene: 10. Germline CDR1 and CDR2: SGDLS and YYNGEE. CDR3 in amino acids: CASSLTGGYPPKNIQYF. The CDR3 DNA is TGTGCCAGCAGCCTTACAGGGGGCTACCCCCCCAAAAACATTCAGTACTTC.

The genes are TRBV5-6 and TRBJ1-5; 7 nucleotides line up with TRBD1. In germline, CDR1 is SGHDT, CDR2 YYEEEE. J gave up 3 bases and V 1 base, and 4 bases lay outside the gene matches. CDR3 length: 15 residues. CDR3 sequence reads: CASSLMGQYNQPQHF. Written as DNA, the CDR3 is TGTGCCAGCAGCTTGATGGGACAGTACAATCAGCCCCAGCATTTT.

The table lists this clone with a count of one. The chain couples TRBV27 to TRBJ2-1, with 9 positions matching TRBD1. This CDR3 is built from 16 residues. Trimming cost V 3 bases and J 4 bases; bases outside gene matches: 7. Germline loops: CDR1 MNHEY, CDR2 SMNVEV (reference sequence). The CDR3 sequence: CASSLTPGQGYNEQFF. CDR3 sequence (DNA): TGTGCCAGCAGTTTGACCCCGGGACAGGGTTACAATGAGCAGTTCTTC.

V usage is TRBV7-6 and J usage is TRBJ2-7; 11 nucleotides match TRBD2. Germline assignment: CDR1 SGHVS and CDR2 FNYEAQ. The length of the CDR3 is 19 residues. Trimming cost V 0 bases and J 1 base; bases outside gene matches: 11. The CDR3 here is CASSLAVLAGGGRSYEQYF. In DNA, the CDR3 is TGTGCCAGCAGCTTAGCTGTCCTAGCGGGAGGAGGACGGTCCTACGAGCAGTACTTC.

The chain employs TRBV6-5 and TRBJ1-5, with TRBD1 identical over 7 bases. CDR1 MNHEY and CDR2 SVGAGI come from the germline V gene. Trimming at V came to 6 bases and at J to 5 bases, leaving 7 bases not matched to a gene. The CDR3 totals 14 residues. The CDR3: CASSPRGEDQPQHF. The CDR3 DNA reads TGTGCCAGCAGCCCCAGGGGGGAAGATCAGCCCCAGCATTTT.

The chain is built from TRBV28 and TRBJ2-1; a possible D gene is TRBD1 (6 bases). Looked up from germline, CDR1 is MDHEN and CDR2 is SYDVKM. Trimming pared 5 bases from V and 0 bases from J, leaving 11 bases between. The CDR3 length is 15 residues. CDR3 residues: CASSHDRSSYNEQFF. In nucleotides, the CDR3 is TGTGCCAGCAGTCATGACAGGTCCTCCTACAATGAGCAGTTCTTC.

The V and J genes are TRBV6-1 and TRBJ2-7; 8 bases are a match to TRBD1. This CDR3 comprises 14 residues. The germline V gene encodes CDR1 MNHNS and CDR2 SASEGT. With V trimmed by 11 bases and J by 4 bases, 13 bases remained unmatched. For the CDR3, the DNA is TGTGCCTCAAAGGGAGGACAGGGACTGTACGAGCAGTACTTC. Its translation is CASKGGQGLYEQYF.

This chain joins TRBV25-1 and TRBJ1-2, with D unclear. In germline, CDR1 is MGHDK, CDR2 SYGVNS. Trimming took 0 bases from V and 4 from J, leaving 6 bases between them. The CDR3 runs to 13 residues. The CDR3 loop is CASSEYEPYGYTF. Written as DNA, the CDR3 is TGTGCCAGCAGTGAATACGAACCCTATGGCTACACCTTC.

Only one count was recorded for this clone. The V call is TRBV7-9, the J call TRBJ2-1; perhaps TRBD1 as D (6 bases). The CDR3 totals 18 residues. Germline V CDR1 and CDR2: SEHNR, FQNEAQ (reference sequence). V gave up 6 bases and J gave up 0 bases, with 21 bases separating them. The CDR3 sequence is CASSLNPKRTVSYNEQFF. As DNA, the CDR3 is TGTGCCAGCAGTTTAAACCCCAAGAGGACAGTCTCCTACAATGAGCAGTTCTTC.

This clone was recorded once. The chain has TRBV4-2 and TRBJ2-1, with 9 bases fitting TRBD2. V lost 4 bases to trimming and J lost 6 bases; unmatched junction nucleotides: 7. Germline assignment: CDR1 LGHNA and CDR2 YNFKEQ. This CDR3 is 15 amino acids long. CDR3 coding DNA: TGTGCCAGCAGCCCCCGCGATAGCGGGAGCAATGAGCAGTTCTTC. As protein: CASSPRDSGSNEQFF.

The chain couples TRBV28 to TRBJ2-1, with a possible D match to TRBD2 (5 bases). The germline V gene has CDR1 MDHEN and CDR2 SYDVKM. Between the trimmed V and J ends, which lost 8 bases and 6 bases, there was a span of 14 bases. This CDR3 is built from 13 residues. In DNA, the CDR3 is TGTGCCAGCCTAAGTAGAGAGGGCAATGAGCAGTTCTTC. Amino acid sequence: CASLSREGNEQFF.

The gene calls are TRBV30 and TRBJ2-5; TRBD2 aligns across 13 bases. Germline V gene sequence: CDR1 GTSNPN, CDR2 SVGIG (reference sequence). This CDR3 is 17 amino acids long. Losses at the gene ends were 0 bases for V and 2 bases for J; bases not matched to a gene: 6. The CDR3 spells CAWSVLRTSGGQETQYF. The CDR3 DNA is TGTGCCTGGAGTGTACTCCGGACTAGCGGGGGACAAGAGACCCAGTACTTC.

This chain joins TRBV6-5 and TRBJ1-4; the D is unclear. Germline CDR1 and CDR2: MNHEY and SVGAGI. V was trimmed by 2 bases and J by 0 bases, leaving 7 bases between them. The CDR3 is 15 amino acids. The CDR3 protein is CASSYDGTTNEKLFF. The CDR3, as DNA: TGTGCCAGCAGTTACGACGGGACAACTAATGAAAAACTGTTTTTT.

V and J are TRBV2 and TRBJ1-1; a possible D gene is TRBD1 (6 bases). The V and J ends lost 0 bases and 8 bases respectively, with 10 bases between them. Looked up from germline, CDR1 is SNHLY and CDR2 is FYNNEI. This CDR3 is built from 13 residues. The CDR3 here is CASSEAPTGEAFF. The CDR3 region has the DNA TGTGCCAGCAGTGAAGCGCCTACAGGGGAAGCTTTCTTT. The entire variable domain, with the rest obtained from reference TRBV2 and TRBJ1-1, is as follows: EPEVTQTPSHQVTQMGQEVILRCVPISNHLYFYWYRQILGQKVEFLVSFYNNEISEKSEIFDDQFSVERPDGSNFTLKIRSTKLEDSAMYFCASSEAPTGEAFFGQGTRLTVV.

The chain carries TRBV6-6 and TRBJ2-5; maybe TRBD1 (5 bases). Germline CDR1 is MNHNY and CDR2 is SVGAGI (reference sequence). Deletions cut 7 bases from V and 1 base from J, with 10 bases between. The CDR3 contains 13 residues. CDR3 in DNA: TGTGCCAGCATCCCCGACAGCCAAGAGACCCAGTACTTC. As protein: CASIPDSQETQYF.

This chain joins TRBV28 and TRBJ1-5, with D possibly TRBD1 on 5 matching bases. Trimming shortened V by 5 bases and J by 6 bases, and 14 bases separated the two germline ends. Germline CDR1 reads MDHEN; CDR2 reads SYDVKM. The CDR3 extends over 14 amino acids. CDR3 amino acids: CASSPLGGGQPQHF. The CDR3, as DNA: TGTGCCAGCAGTCCCTTGGGTGGGGGTCAGCCCCAGCATTTT.